The rows below give T cell receptor beta chains drawn from one sample of a study of blood T cell repertoires in COVID-19. Sequenced by immunoSEQ multiplex PCR; TCRdb stores in-frame clones only, minus some. The sample includes over 150,000 clones, 78% of them seen just once. Material: peripheral blood. The receptor source for this set is a man of 80 years or more with acute or convalescent COVID-19. Each CDR3 is given with its conserved first and last residue. The D gene is left open where the match is weak. Some rows mark clone size as missing; the rest say once, few, many or name a class of expanded clone.

clone size: few
V gene: TRBV11-2
D gene: -
J gene: TRBJ2-5
CDR3 protein: CASSSTSQETQYF
CDR3 DNA: TGTGCCAGCAGCTCGACTAGCCAAGAGACCCAGTACTTC

clone size: -
V gene: TRBV27
D gene: -
J gene: TRBJ1-1
CDR3 protein: CASSLLTRANTEAFF
CDR3 DNA: TGTGCCAGCAGTTTATTGACCAGGGCGAACACTGAAGCTTTCTTT

clone size: -
V gene: TRBV6-5
D gene: TRBD1
J gene: TRBJ2-7
CDR3 protein: CASTRTWDSSYEQYF
CDR3 DNA: TGTGCCAGCACTCGGACTTGGGACAGCTCCTACGAGCAGTACTTC

clone size: once
V gene: TRBV7-7
D gene: TRBD2
J gene: TRBJ2-5
CDR3 protein: CASSQTGGNQETQYF
CDR3 DNA: TGTGCTAGCAGCCAAACCGGGGGGAACCAAGAGACCCAGTACTTC

clone size: -
V gene: TRBV4-3
D gene: TRBD1
J gene: TRBJ2-5
CDR3 protein: CASSQAGQGDETQYF
CDR3 DNA: TGCGCCAGCAGCCAAGCCGGGCAGGGGGACGAGACCCAGTACTTC

clone size: few
V gene: TRBV19
D gene: -
J gene: TRBJ1-2
CDR3 protein: CASSIDLLSPLYGYTF
CDR3 DNA: TGTGCCAGTAGTATAGATTTACTGAGCCCGCTCTATGGCTACACCTTC

clone size: -
V gene: TRBV10-3
D gene: -
J gene: TRBJ2-3
CDR3 protein: CAIATISTDTQYF
CDR3 DNA: TGTGCCATCGCAACTATCTCCACAGATACGCAGTATTTT

clone size: -
V gene: TRBV5-1
D gene: TRBD1
J gene: TRBJ1-4
CDR3 protein: CASSPRGENEKLFF
CDR3 DNA: TGCGCCAGCAGCCCCAGGGGGGAGAATGAAAAACTGTTTTTT

clone size: -
V gene: TRBV6-5
D gene: -
J gene: TRBJ2-2
CDR3 protein: CASSSGDFTGELFF
CDR3 DNA: TGTGCCAGCAGTTCGGGGGACTTTACCGGGGAGCTGTTTTTT

clone size: -
V gene: TRBV5-1
D gene: TRBD1
J gene: TRBJ1-2
CDR3 protein: CASSIGTGSGYTF
CDR3 DNA: TGCGCCAGCAGCATCGGGACAGGGAGTGGCTACACCTTC

clone size: few
V gene: TRBV7-2
D gene: -
J gene: TRBJ1-2
CDR3 protein: CASSLAAQGDGYTF
CDR3 DNA: TGTGCCAGCAGCTTAGCTGCCCAGGGCGATGGCTACACCTTC

clone size: -
V gene: TRBV29-1
D gene: TRBD1
J gene: TRBJ1-2
CDR3 protein: CSAADRGYGYTF
CDR3 DNA: TGCAGCGCCGCGGACAGGGGGTATGGCTACACCTTC

clone size: once
V gene: TRBV28
D gene: -
J gene: TRBJ2-5
CDR3 protein: CASSAYQETQYF
CDR3 DNA: TGTGCCAGCAGTGCGTACCAAGAGACCCAGTACTTC

clone size: -
V gene: TRBV2
D gene: TRBD2
J gene: TRBJ2-5
CDR3 protein: CASSGLAFTMGTQYF
CDR3 DNA: TGTGCCAGCAGCGGACTAGCTTTTACGATGGGGACCCAGTACTTC

clone size: -
V gene: TRBV19
D gene: TRBD2
J gene: TRBJ2-5
CDR3 protein: CASSTSFAGGPGETQYF
CDR3 DNA: TGTGCCAGTAGTACCTCTTTTGCGGGGGGGCCGGGTGAGACCCAGTACTTC

clone size: -
V gene: TRBV10-1
D gene: -
J gene: TRBJ1-1
CDR3 protein: CASSEGASSSDEAFF
CDR3 DNA: TGCGCCAGCAGTGAGGGGGCCTCCTCCTCAGATGAAGCTTTCTTT

clone size: -
V gene: TRBV21-1
D gene: -
J gene: TRBJ1-1
CDR3 protein: CASSKGEGGNTEAFF
CDR3 DNA: TGTGCCAGCAGCAAAGGGGAGGGAGGGAACACTGAAGCTTTCTTT

clone size: few
V gene: TRBV24-1
D gene: -
J gene: TRBJ2-5
CDR3 protein: CATSDSPNQETQYF
CDR3 DNA: TGTGCCACCAGTGATTCTCCTAACCAAGAGACCCAGTACTTC

clone size: -
V gene: TRBV5-1
D gene: -
J gene: TRBJ2-3
CDR3 protein: CASSLGQFGTDTQYF
CDR3 DNA: TGCGCCAGCAGCTTGGGGCAGTTCGGCACAGATACGCAGTATTTT

clone size: -
V gene: TRBV4-3
D gene: TRBD2
J gene: TRBJ2-2
CDR3 protein: CASSQDVAGVYTGELFF
CDR3 DNA: TGCGCCAGCAGCCAAGATGTAGCGGGGGTATATACCGGGGAGCTGTTTTTT

clone size: -
V gene: TRBV19
D gene: -
J gene: TRBJ1-2
CDR3 protein: CASLDRSYGYTF
CDR3 DNA: TGTGCCAGTTTGGACAGAAGTTATGGCTACACCTTC

clone size: -
V gene: TRBV18
D gene: -
J gene: TRBJ2-3
CDR3 protein: CASSLLAASTDTQYF
CDR3 DNA: TGTGCCAGCTCACTCTTAGCGGCTAGCACAGATACGCAGTATTTT

clone size: -
V gene: TRBV6-4
D gene: -
J gene: TRBJ2-1
CDR3 protein: CASSGDSRRGNEQFF
CDR3 DNA: TGTGCCAGCAGTGGGGACTCCAGACGGGGCAATGAGCAGTTCTTC

clone size: -
V gene: TRBV11-3
D gene: -
J gene: TRBJ2-7
CDR3 protein: CASSLNYEQYF
CDR3 DNA: TGTGCCAGCAGCCTAAACTACGAGCAGTACTTC

clone size: -
V gene: TRBV5-1
D gene: -
J gene: TRBJ2-4
CDR3 protein: CASSLARGAGNIQYF
CDR3 DNA: TGCGCCAGCAGCTTGGCCCGGGGGGCGGGAAACATTCAGTACTTC

clone size: many
V gene: TRBV7-9
D gene: -
J gene: TRBJ1-4
CDR3 protein: CASSLMTGPNEKLFF
CDR3 DNA: TGTGCCAGCAGCTTAATGACAGGACCGAATGAAAAACTGTTTTTT

clone size: -
V gene: TRBV28
D gene: -
J gene: TRBJ1-2
CDR3 protein: CASSLTGRGYTF
CDR3 DNA: TGTGCCAGCAGTTTAACAGGGAGAGGCTACACCTTC

clone size: -
V gene: TRBV19
D gene: -
J gene: TRBJ1-1
CDR3 protein: CASSSRGGIGTEAFF
CDR3 DNA: TGTGCCAGTAGTTCCCGGGGGGGGATTGGCACTGAAGCTTTCTTT

clone size: -
V gene: TRBV9
D gene: -
J gene: TRBJ1-1
CDR3 protein: CASSGGGQNTEAFF
CDR3 DNA: TGTGCCAGCAGCGGAGGGGGACAGAACACTGAAGCTTTCTTT

clone size: -
V gene: TRBV18
D gene: TRBD2
J gene: TRBJ2-3
CDR3 protein: CASSPRTSLTDTQYF
CDR3 DNA: TGTGCCAGCTCACCAAGGACTAGCCTGACAGATACGCAGTATTTT

clone size: once
V gene: TRBV19
D gene: -
J gene: TRBJ1-2
CDR3 protein: CASRTDYGYTF
CDR3 DNA: TGTGCCAGTAGAACGGACTATGGCTACACCTTC

clone size: -
V gene: TRBV7-8
D gene: -
J gene: TRBJ1-5
CDR3 protein: CASSPRRADSNQPQHF
CDR3 DNA: TGTGCCAGCAGCCCGCGGAGGGCAGATAGCAATCAGCCCCAGCATTTT

clone size: -
V gene: TRBV28
D gene: TRBD1
J gene: TRBJ1-2
CDR3 protein: CASSLGQGTAGYGYTF
CDR3 DNA: TGTGCCAGCAGTCTGGGACAGGGGACCGCGGGCTATGGCTACACCTTC

clone size: -
V gene: TRBV19
D gene: -
J gene: TRBJ1-6
CDR3 protein: CASSPGAGVNSPLHF
CDR3 DNA: TGTGCCAGTAGTCCCGGGGCAGGGGTTAATTCACCCCTCCACTTT

clone size: -
V gene: TRBV5-1
D gene: -
J gene: TRBJ2-2
CDR3 protein: CASSSTPSGGELFF
CDR3 DNA: TGCGCCAGCAGCTCGACTCCTTCGGGCGGGGAGCTGTTTTTT

clone size: -
V gene: TRBV6-6
D gene: -
J gene: TRBJ1-4
CDR3 protein: CASSYNRDEKLFF
CDR3 DNA: TGTGCCAGCAGTTACAATCGGGATGAAAAACTGTTTTTT

clone size: -
V gene: TRBV7-2
D gene: -
J gene: TRBJ2-7
CDR3 protein: CASSLGPGGEQYF
CDR3 DNA: TGTGCCAGCAGCTTAGGACCAGGTGGCGAGCAGTACTTC

clone size: -
V gene: TRBV27
D gene: TRBD2
J gene: TRBJ2-1
CDR3 protein: CASSFLGTSGGPYNEQFF
CDR3 DNA: TGTGCCAGCAGTTTCCTCGGGACTAGCGGGGGCCCTTACAATGAGCAGTTCTTC

clone size: -
V gene: TRBV27
D gene: -
J gene: TRBJ1-1
CDR3 protein: CASSSPGLHTEAFF
CDR3 DNA: TGTGCCAGCAGTAGCCCGGGACTACATACTGAAGCTTTCTTT

clone size: -
V gene: TRBV19
D gene: TRBD2
J gene: TRBJ2-3
CDR3 protein: CASSDPGGGAFRDTQYF
CDR3 DNA: TGTGCCAGTAGCGACCCCGGCGGGGGGGCCTTTAGAGATACGCAGTATTTT

clone size: -
V gene: TRBV11-3
D gene: -
J gene: TRBJ2-5
CDR3 protein: CASSLGQSREETQYF
CDR3 DNA: TGTGCCAGCAGCTTGGGGCAGTCCAGAGAAGAGACCCAGTACTTC